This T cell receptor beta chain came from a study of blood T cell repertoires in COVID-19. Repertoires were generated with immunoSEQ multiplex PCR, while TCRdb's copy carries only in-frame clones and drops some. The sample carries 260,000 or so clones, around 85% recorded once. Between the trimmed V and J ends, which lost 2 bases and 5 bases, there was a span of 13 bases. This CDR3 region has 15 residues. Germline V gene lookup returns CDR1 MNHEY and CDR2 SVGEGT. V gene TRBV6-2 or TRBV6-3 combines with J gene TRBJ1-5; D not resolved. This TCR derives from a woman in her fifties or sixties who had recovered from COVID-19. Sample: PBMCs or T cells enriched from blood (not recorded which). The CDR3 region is CASSYEINEDQPQHF. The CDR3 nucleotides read TGTGCCAGCAGTTACGAAATCAACGAGGATCAGCCCCAGCATTTT.